The entry that follows covers one T cell receptor (beta chain) sequence. Given a much more abundant clone one base away, this may be a read error. This specimen comes from a study of identical twins. The CDR3 is 12 residues long. Germline CDR1 reads SQVTM; CDR2 reads ANQGSEA. MiXCR, applied by TCRdb to the 5' RACE reads, yields one record per CDR3 protein. The data contain around 1.7 million distinct CDR3 sequences, around a third of them singletons. The TCR originated in a newborn girl in good health. The chain links TRBV29-1 to TRBJ2-7; D is undetermined. Sequencing was done on a sample of cord blood. Here the CDR3 DNA reads TGCGGCGTTAGAACACCAGCCTACGAGCAGTACTTC. It is translated as CGVRTPAYEQYF.